These 2 T cell receptor beta chains came from one sample sequenced in a study of blood T cells in healthy people across ages. Alongside a J-beta primer mix, a sample-barcoded 5' primer served in a second PCR lasting about 7 to 12 cycles. TCRdb reprocessed the 5' RACE reads via MiXCR and lists one record per CDR3 protein. The profile covers hundreds of thousands of distinct CDR3 sequences, with 20% to 25% appearing a single time and roughly 3.9% taken by the ten largest. The specimen sequenced was blood. The source is a man aged 65-85 years in good health.

In this sample, this clonotype turned up a few times. A read error may produce the germline difference seen at one junction end. The chain joins TRBV18 to TRBJ2-1; D unresolved. The CDR3 has 15 residues. CDR1 and CDR2 from the germline V gene are KGHSH and LQKENI. CDR3 DNA: TGTGCCAGCTCACCGGGCGGACCGCCTGGTAATGAGCAATTCTTC. Its translation is CASSPGGPPGNEQFF. The variable domain in full, completed from reference TRBV18 and TRBJ2-1, reads NAGVMQNPRHLVRRRGQEARLRCSPMKGHSHVYWYRQLPEEGLKFMVYLQKENIIDESGMPKERFSAEFPKEGPSILRIQQVVRGDSAAYFCASSPGGPPGNEQFFGPGTRLTVL.

The V gene is TRBV2, the J gene TRBJ2-2, with 7 bases matching TRBD2. The germline CDR1 and CDR2 sequences are SNHLY and FYNNEI. The CDR3 contains 14 residues. Trimming took 8 bases from V and 7 from J; bases not matched to a gene: 10. The CDR3 reads CASEPTSHGGELFF. The CDR3 DNA reads as TGTGCCAGCGAACCGACTAGCCATGGCGGGGAGCTGTTTTTT.